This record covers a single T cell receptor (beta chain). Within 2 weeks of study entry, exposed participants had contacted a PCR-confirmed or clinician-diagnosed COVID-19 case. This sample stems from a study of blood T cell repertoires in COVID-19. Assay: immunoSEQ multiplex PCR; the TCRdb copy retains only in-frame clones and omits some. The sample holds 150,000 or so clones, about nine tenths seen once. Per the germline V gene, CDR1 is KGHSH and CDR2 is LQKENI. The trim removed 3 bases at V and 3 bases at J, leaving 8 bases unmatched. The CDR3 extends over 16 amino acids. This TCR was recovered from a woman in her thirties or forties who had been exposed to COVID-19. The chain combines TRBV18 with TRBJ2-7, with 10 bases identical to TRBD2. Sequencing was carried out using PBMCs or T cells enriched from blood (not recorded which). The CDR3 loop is CASSPLAGVLVYEQYF. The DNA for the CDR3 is TGTGCCAGCTCACCGCTAGCGGGAGTATTAGTCTACGAGCAGTACTTC.